This T cell receptor beta chain was observed in a study of blood T cell repertoires in COVID-19. Study information: The United States, Italy and Spain were the sources of the acute and convalescent COVID-19 samples. T cells, B-cell-depleted T cells, or PBMCs provided the cDNA or gDNA that served as material.

Some clones are missing from TCRdb's copy, which holds only in-frame ones; the method was immunoSEQ multiplex PCR. The table includes around 30,000 clones, around 89% detected once. This CDR3 comprises 14 residues. V dropped 4 bases and J dropped 1; count of bases not matched to a gene: 0. Germline assignment: CDR1 MNHEY and CDR2 SVGAGI. Sequences were obtained from peripheral blood. This clonotype was sampled from a man aged 55 to 70 with acute or convalescent COVID-19. This rearrangement joins TRBV6-5 to TRBJ2-1; 8 bases map to TRBD2. The CDR3 region is CASSSSGSYNEQFF. CDR3 DNA sequence: TGTGCCAGCAGTTCTAGCGGGTCCTACAATGAGCAGTTCTTC.